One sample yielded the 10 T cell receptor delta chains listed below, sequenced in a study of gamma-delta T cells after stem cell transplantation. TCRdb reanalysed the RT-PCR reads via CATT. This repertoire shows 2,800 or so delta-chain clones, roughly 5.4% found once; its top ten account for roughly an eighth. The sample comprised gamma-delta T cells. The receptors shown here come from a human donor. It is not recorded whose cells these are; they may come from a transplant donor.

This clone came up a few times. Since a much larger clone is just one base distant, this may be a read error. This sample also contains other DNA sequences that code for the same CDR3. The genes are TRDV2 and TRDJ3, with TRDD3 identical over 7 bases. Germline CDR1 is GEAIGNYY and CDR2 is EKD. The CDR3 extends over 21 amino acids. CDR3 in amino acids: CACDTGGLAGGSSWDTRQMFF. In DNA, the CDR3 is TGCGCCTGTGACACCGGGGGATTGGCAGGGGGTAGCTCCTGGGACACCCGACAGATGTTTTTC.

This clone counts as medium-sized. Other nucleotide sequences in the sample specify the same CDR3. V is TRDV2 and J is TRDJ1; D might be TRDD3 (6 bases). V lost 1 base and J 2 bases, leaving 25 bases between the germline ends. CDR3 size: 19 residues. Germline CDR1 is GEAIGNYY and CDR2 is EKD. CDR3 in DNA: TGTGCCTGTGACACGCTCCTCAAACATTCCGGGGGACATACCGATAAACTCATCTTT. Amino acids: CACDTLLKHSGGHTDKLIF.

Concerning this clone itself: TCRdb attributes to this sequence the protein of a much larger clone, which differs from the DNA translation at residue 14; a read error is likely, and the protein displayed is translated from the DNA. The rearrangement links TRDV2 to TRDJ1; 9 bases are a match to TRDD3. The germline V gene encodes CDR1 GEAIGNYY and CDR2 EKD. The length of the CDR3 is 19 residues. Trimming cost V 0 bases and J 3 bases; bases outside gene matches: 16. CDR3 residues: CACDTLISALGDNSDKLIF. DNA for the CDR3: TGTGCCTGTGACACCCTGATTTCCGCCTTGGGGGATAACTCCGATAAACTCATCTTT.

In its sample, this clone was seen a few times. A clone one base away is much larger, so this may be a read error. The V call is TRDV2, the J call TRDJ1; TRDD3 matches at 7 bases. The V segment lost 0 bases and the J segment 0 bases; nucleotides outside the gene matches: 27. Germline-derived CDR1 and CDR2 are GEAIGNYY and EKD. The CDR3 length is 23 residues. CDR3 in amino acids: CACDTLVAEGDLSGLEYTDKLIF. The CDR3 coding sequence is TGTGCCTGTGACACCCTCGTGGCTGAGGGGGATCTCAGTGGACTGGAGTACACCGATAAACTCATCTTT.

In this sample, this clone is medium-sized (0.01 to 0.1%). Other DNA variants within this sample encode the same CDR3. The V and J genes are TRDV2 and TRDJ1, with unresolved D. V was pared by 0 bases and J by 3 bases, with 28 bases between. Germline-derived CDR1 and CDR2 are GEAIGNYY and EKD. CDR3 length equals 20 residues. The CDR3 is CACDTLGGPGAPAISDKLIF. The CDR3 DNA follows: TGTGCCTGTGACACCCTCGGCGGGCCCGGTGCTCCCGCAATATCCGATAAACTCATCTTT.

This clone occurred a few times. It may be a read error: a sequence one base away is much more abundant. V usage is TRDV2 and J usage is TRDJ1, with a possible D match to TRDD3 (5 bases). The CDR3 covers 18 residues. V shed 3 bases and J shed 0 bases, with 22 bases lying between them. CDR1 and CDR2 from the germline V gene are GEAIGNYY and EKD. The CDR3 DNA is TGTGCCTGTGACCCGCTCCGGGGGGTTGTCCTTTACACCGATAAACTCATCTTT. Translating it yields CACDPLRGVVLYTDKLIF.

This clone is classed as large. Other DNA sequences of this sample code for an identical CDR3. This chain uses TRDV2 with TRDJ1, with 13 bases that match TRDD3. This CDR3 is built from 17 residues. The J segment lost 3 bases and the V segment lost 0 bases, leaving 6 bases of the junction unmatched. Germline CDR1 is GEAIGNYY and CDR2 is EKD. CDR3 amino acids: CACDTLTGGYASDKLIF. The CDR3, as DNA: TGTGCCTGTGACACCCTTACTGGGGGATACGCGTCCGATAAACTCATCTTT.

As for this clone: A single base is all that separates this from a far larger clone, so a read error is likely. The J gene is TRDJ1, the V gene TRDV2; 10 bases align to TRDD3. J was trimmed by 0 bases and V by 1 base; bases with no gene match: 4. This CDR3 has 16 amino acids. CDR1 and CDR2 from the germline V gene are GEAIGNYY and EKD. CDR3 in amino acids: CACDTVGDTYTDKLIF. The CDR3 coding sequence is TGTGCCTGTGACACGGTGGGGGATACTTACACCGATAAACTCATCTTT.

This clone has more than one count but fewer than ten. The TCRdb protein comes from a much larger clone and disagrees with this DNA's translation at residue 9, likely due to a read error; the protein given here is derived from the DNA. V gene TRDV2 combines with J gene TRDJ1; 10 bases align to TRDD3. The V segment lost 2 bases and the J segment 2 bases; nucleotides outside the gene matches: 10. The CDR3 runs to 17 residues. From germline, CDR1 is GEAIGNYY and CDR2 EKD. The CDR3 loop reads CACDKLGDAGGTDKLIF. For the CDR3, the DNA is TGTGCCTGTGACAAACTGGGGGATGCCGGAGGGACCGATAAACTCATCTTT.

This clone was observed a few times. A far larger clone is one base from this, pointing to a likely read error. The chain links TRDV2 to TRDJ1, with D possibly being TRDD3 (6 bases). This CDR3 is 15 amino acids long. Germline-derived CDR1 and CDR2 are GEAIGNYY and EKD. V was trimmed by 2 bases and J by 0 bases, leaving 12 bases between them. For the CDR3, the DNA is TGTGCCTGTGACAAGGTGGGGGCAAACACCGATAAACTCATCTTT. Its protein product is CACDKVGANTDKLIF.